Given below is one TCR beta chain in context. Its target is not known. V was pared by 3 bases and J by 5 bases, with 3 bases of the junction left unmatched. CDR1 and CDR2 from the germline V gene are SGDLS and YYNGEE. The CDR3 sequence is 14 residues long. This record comes from a study of cytomegalovirus exposure and HLA in healthy donors. Findings and caveats of the study: A prior analysis recorded that most TCR beta V segments were productive about 87% or about 30% of the time.

PCR amplification relied on 60 Vbeta primers (plus 13 Jbeta primers). In the original workflow: The count from a later analysis was some 83 million unique TCR beta chains, some 9.9 million of them shared. The data were produced by immunoSEQ multiplex PCR, yet TCRdb's version contains in-frame clones alone and is incomplete. V, J and clone size reflect that table, while D and trimming were determined from the DNA. This table holds some 140,000 clones, 65% to 80% found once. The chain carries TRBV9 and TRBJ2-4, with 9 positions matching TRBD1. The sequenced sample consisted of PBMCs. This TCR was sampled from a woman aged 45 to 65 in good health and CMV-seropositive. The CDR3, as DNA: TGTGCCAGCAGCGAGGGACAGGGACAAAACATTCAGTACTTC. The encoded protein is CASSEGQGQNIQYF.